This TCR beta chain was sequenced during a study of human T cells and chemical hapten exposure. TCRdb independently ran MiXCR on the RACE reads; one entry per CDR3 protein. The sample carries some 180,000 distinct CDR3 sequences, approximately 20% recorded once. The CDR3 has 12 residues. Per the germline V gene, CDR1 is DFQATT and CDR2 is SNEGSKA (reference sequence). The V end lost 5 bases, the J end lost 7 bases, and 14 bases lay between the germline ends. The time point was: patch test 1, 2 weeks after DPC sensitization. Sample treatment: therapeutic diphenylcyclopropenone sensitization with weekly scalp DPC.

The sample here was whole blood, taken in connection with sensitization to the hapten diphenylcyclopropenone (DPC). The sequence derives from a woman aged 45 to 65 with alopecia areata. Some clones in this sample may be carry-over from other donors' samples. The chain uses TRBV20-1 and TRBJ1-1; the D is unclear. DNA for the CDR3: TGCAGTGCTGGATCGAGAGTAGATGAAGCTTTCTTT. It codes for CSAGSRVDEAFF.